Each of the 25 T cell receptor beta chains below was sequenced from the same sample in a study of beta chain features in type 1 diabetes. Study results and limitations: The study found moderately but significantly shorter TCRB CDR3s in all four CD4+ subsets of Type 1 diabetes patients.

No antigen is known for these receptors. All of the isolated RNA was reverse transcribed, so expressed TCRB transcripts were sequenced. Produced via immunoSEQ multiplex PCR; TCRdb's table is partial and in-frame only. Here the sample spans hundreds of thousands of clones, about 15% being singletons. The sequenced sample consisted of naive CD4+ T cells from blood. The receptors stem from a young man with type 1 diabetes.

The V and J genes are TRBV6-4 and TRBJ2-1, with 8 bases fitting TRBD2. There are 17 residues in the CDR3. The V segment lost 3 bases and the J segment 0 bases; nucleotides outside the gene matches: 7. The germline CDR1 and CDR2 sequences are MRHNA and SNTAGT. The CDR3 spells CASSDRYSGSSYNEQFF. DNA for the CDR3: TGTGCCAGCAGTGATCGTTACAGCGGGAGCTCCTACAATGAGCAGTTCTTC.

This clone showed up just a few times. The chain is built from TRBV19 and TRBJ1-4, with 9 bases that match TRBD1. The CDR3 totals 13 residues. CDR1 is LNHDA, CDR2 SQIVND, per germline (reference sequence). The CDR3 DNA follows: TGTGCAACGCGCGGGACAGGGTGGGAAAAACTGTTTTTT. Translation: CATRGTGWEKLFF.

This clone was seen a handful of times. In nucleotides, the CDR3 is TGTGCCAGCAGTCCCGGACAGGGGCTGTTTTTT. Translated: CASSPGQGLFF. The genes are TRBV7-9 and TRBJ1-4; 9 bases line up with TRBD1. There are 11 residues in the CDR3. J gave up 14 bases and V 6 bases, and 4 bases lay outside the gene matches. CDR1 and CDR2 from the germline V gene are SEHNR and FQNEAQ (reference sequence).

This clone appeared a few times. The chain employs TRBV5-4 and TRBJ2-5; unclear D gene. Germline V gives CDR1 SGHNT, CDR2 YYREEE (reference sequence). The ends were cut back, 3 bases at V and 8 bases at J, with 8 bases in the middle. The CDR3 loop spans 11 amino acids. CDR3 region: CASSSPSTQYF. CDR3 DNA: TGTGCCAGCAGCTCTCCTAGTACCCAGTACTTC.

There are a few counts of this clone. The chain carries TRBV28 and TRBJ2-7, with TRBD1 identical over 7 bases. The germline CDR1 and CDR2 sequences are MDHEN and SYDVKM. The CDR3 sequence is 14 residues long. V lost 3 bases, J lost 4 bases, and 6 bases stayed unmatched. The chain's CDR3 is CASSFQNRGYEQYF. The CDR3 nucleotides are TGTGCCAGCAGTTTCCAGAACAGGGGTTACGAGCAGTACTTC.

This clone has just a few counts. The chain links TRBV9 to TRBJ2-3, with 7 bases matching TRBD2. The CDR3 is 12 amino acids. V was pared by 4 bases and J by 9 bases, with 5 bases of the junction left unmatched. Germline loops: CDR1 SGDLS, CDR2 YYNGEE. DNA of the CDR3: TGTGCCAGCAGCTTTCCCGGGGGGACGCAGTATTTT. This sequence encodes CASSFPGGTQYF.

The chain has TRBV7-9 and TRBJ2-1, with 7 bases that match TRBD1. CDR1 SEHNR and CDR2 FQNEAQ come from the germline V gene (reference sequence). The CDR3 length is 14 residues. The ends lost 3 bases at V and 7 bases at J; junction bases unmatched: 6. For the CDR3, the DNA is TGTGCCAGCAGCTTTCCACAGGGGCGGAATGAGCAGTTCTTC. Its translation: CASSFPQGRNEQFF. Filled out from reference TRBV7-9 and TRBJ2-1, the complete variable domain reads DTGVSQNPRHKITKRGQNVTFRCDPISEHNRLYWYRQTLGQGPEFLTYFQNEAQLEKSRLLSDRFSAERPKGSFSTLEIQRTEQGDSAMYLCASSFPQGRNEQFFGPGTRLTVL.

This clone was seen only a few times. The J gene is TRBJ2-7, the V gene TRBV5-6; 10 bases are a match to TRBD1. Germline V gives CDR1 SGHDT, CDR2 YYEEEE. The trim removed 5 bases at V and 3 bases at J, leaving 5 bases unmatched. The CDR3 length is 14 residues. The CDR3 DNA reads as TGTGCCAGCAGATACCGGGACAGGGGCTACGAGCAGTACTTC. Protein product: CASRYRDRGYEQYF.

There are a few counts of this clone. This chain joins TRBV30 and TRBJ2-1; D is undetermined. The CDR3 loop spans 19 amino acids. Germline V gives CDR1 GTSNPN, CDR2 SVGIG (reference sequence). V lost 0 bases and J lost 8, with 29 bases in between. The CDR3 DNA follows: TGTGCCTGGAGTGTCCCCGCCTTAGACTGGAGTATGGATTTCGATGAGCAGTTCTTC. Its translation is CAWSVPALDWSMDFDEQFF.

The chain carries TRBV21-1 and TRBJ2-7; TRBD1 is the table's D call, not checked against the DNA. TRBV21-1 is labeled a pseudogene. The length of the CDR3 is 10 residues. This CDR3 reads CASARSEQYF. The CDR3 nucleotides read TGTGCCAGCGCCAGAAGCGAGCAGTACTTC.

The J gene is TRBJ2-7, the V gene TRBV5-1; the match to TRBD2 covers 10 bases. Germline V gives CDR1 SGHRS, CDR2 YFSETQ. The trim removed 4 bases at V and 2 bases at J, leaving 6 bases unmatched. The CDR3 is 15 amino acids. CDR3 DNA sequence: TGCGCCAGCAGCGTTCGACTAGCGGGCCCCTACGAGCAGTACTTC. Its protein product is CASSVRLAGPYEQYF.

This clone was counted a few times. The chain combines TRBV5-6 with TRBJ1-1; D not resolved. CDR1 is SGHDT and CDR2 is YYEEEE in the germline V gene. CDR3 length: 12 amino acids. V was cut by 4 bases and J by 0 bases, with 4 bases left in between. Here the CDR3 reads CASSLLNTEAFF. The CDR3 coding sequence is TGTGCCAGCAGCCTCTTGAACACTGAAGCTTTCTTT.

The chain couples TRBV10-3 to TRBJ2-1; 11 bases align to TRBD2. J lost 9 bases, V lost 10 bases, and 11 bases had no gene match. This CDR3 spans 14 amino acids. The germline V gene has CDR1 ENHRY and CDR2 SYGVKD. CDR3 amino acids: CATSVSGRAGEQFF. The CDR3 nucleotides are TGTGCCACGTCCGTTAGCGGGAGGGCCGGTGAGCAGTTCTTC.

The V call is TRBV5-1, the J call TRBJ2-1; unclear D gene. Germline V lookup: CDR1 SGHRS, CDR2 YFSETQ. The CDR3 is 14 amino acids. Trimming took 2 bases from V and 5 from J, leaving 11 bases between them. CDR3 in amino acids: CASSLENPDNEQFF. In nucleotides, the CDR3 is TGCGCCAGCAGCTTAGAAAACCCGGACAATGAGCAGTTCTTC. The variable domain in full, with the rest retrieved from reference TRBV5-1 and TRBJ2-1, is KAGVTQTPRYLIKTRGQQVTLSCSPISGHRSVSWYQQTPGQGLQFLFEYFSETQRNKGNFPGRFSGRQFSNSRSEMNVSTLELGDSALYLCASSLENPDNEQFFGPGTRLTVL.

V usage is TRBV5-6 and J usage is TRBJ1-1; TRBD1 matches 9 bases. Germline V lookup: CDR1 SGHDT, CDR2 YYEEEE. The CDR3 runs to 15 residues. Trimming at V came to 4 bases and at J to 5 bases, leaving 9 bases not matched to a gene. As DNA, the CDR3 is TGTGCCAGCAGCGCACCCCACAGGGGGCAAACTGAAGCTTTCTTT. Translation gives CASSAPHRGQTEAFF.

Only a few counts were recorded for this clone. The CDR3 loop reads CASSIRGSADTQYF. CDR3 nucleotide sequence: TGTGCCAGCAGCATCAGGGGTTCTGCAGATACGCAGTATTTT. The chain uses TRBV7-2 and TRBJ2-3; D possibly corresponds to TRBD1 (6 bases). The CDR3 extends over 14 amino acids. V lost 5 bases and J lost 4, with 13 bases in between. Germline lookup yields CDR1 SGHTA and CDR2 FQGNSA.

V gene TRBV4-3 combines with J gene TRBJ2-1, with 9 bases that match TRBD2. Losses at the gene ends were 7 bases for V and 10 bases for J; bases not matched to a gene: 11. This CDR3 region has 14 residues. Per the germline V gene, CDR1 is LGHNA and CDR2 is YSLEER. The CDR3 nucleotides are TGCGCCAGCACTGAACTAGCGGGCTCTGGAGAGCAGTTCTTC. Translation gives CASTELAGSGEQFF.

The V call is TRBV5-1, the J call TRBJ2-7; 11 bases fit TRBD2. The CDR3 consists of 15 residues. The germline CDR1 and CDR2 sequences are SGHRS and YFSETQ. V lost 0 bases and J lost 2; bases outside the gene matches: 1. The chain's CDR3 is CASSLVAGGTYEQYF. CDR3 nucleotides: TGCGCCAGCAGCTTGGTAGCGGGGGGGACCTACGAGCAGTACTTC.

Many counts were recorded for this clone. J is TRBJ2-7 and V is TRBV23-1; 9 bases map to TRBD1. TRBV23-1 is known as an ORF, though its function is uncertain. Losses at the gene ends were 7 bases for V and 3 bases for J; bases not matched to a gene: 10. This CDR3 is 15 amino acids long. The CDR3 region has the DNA TGCGCCAGCAATTCGCCGGTGGGACAGGGCTACGAGCAGTACTTC. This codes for CASNSPVGQGYEQYF.

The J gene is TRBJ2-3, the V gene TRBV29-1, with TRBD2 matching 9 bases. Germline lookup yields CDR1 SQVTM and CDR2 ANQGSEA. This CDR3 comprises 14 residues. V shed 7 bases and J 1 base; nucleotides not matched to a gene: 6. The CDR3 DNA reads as TGCAGCGCCGGGATAGCGGGGGGCACAGATACGCAGTATTTT. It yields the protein CSAGIAGGTDTQYF.

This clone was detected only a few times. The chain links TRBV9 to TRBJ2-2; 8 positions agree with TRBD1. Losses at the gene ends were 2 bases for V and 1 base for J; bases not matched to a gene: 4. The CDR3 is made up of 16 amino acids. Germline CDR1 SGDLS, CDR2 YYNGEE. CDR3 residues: CASSVYGQGNTGELFF. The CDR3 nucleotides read TGTGCCAGCAGCGTTTACGGACAGGGGAACACCGGGGAGCTGTTTTTT.

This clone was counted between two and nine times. This chain's CDR3 is CSFRIYLGSTEAFF. Written as DNA, the CDR3 is TGCAGCTTCCGAATATACTTGGGGAGCACTGAAGCTTTCTTT. The rearrangement uses TRBV29-1 and TRBJ1-1; D remains ambiguous. The CDR3 loop spans 14 amino acids. Germline CDR1 is SQVTM and CDR2 is ANQGSEA. V dropped 8 bases and J dropped 4 bases, with 20 bases sitting between them.

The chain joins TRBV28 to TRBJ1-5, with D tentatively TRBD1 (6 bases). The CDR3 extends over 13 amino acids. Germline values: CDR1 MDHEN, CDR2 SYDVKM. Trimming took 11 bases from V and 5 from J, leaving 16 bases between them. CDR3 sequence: CAGRDTSDQPQHF. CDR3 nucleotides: TGTGCCGGGAGGGACACCTCAGATCAGCCCCAGCATTTT.

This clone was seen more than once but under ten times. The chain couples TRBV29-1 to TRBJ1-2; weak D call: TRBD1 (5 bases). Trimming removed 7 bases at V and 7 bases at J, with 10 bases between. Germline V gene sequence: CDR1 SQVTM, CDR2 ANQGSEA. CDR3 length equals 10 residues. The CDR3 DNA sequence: TGCAGCGATTTCCAGGGTGGCTACACCTTC. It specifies CSDFQGGYTF.

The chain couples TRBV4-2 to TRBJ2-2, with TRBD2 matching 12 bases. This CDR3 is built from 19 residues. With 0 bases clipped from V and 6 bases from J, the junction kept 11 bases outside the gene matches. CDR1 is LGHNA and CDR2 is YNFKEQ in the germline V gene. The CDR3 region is CASSQERASGRARSGELFF. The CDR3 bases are TGTGCCAGCAGCCAAGAGAGGGCTAGCGGGAGGGCCCGGTCCGGGGAGCTGTTTTTT.